This TCR beta chain appears in the sequencing data of a study of blood T cells in healthy people across ages. Sample-barcoded 5' priming and a J-beta primer mix drove a second PCR of roughly 6 to 12 cycles. TCRdb recomputed calls from the 5' RACE reads with MiXCR, one row per CDR3 protein. Among about 1,500,000 distinct CDR3 sequences listed, approximately 38% were seen once. The CDR3 sequence is 14 residues long. Trimming at V came to 6 bases and at J to 3 bases, leaving 11 bases not matched to a gene. CDR1 SQVTM and CDR2 ANQGSEA come from the germline V gene. This clonotype was sampled from a woman aged 18 to 35 in good health. The chain couples TRBV29-1 to TRBJ2-7; 7 bases map to TRBD2. Sequencing was done on a sample of blood. The CDR3 region is CSVKKETSSYEQYF. Here the CDR3 DNA reads TGCAGCGTCAAGAAAGAGACTAGCAGCTACGAGCAGTACTTC.